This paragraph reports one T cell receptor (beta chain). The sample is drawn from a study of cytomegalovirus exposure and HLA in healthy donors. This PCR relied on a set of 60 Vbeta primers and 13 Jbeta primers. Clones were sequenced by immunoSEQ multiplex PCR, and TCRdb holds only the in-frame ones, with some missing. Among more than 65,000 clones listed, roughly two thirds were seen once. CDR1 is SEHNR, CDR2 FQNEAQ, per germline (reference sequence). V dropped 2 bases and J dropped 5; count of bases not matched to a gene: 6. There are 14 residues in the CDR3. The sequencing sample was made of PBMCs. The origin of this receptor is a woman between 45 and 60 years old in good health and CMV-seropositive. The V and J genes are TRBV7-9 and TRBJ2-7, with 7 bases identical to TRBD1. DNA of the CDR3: TGTGCCAGCAGCTTACCGGGACAGATGGACGAGCAGTACGTC. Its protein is CASSLPGQMDEQYV.